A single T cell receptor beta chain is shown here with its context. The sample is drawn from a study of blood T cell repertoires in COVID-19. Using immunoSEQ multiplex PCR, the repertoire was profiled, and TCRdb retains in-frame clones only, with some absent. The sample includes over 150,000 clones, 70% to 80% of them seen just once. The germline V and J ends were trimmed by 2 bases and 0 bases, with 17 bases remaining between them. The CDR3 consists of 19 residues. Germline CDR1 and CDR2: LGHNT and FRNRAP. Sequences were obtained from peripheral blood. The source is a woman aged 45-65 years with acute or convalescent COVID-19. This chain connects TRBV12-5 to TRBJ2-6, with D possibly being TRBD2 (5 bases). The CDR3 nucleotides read TGTGCTAGTGGTTTGAGAATCGAGCGGATGGACTCTGGGGCCAACGTCCTGACTTTC. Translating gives CASGLRIERMDSGANVLTF.